This T cell receptor (beta chain) was sequenced in a study of T-cell reconstitution after alpha-beta-depleted transplantation in children. This clonotype came up a few times. Antigen specificity is unknown. V was shortened by 1 base and J by 7 bases, with 7 bases between the two germline ends. The CDR3 loop spans 13 amino acids. Looked up from germline, CDR1 is SNHLY and CDR2 is FYNNEI. TCRbeta library preparation incorporated unique molecular identifiers. In TCRdb, the PCR reads were re-called with MiXCR into one record per CDR3 protein. The sample lists about 300,000 distinct CDR3 sequences, over 7.5% occurring once. Points from the study as a whole: As was reported, about two months after transplant, alpha-beta T cells came from several hundred expanded graft clones. T-cell numbers and diversity, one year after transplant, stemmed largely from T cells that were newly produced. High day-60 TCRbeta diversity in some patients came from surviving recipient T cells and thymic progenitors.

The V call is TRBV2, the J call TRBJ2-2; no firm D call. The source material was peripheral blood, sampled 360 days after TCRalphabeta/CD19-depleted stem cell transplant. The receptor was derived from a female patient between 2 and 15 years old who had a stem cell transplant for Fanconi anemia, so the T cells may come from the graft donor. The CDR3 DNA reads as TGTGCCAGCAGTGAAGATGGGCTCGGGGAGCTGTTTTTT. Its translation is CASSEDGLGELFF.